This is a list of T cell receptor beta chains from one sample in a study of T-cell reconstitution after alpha-beta-depleted transplantation in children. TCRdb recomputed calls from the PCR reads with MiXCR, one row per CDR3 protein. In the table there are hundreds of thousands of distinct CDR3 sequences, 9.5% to 13% of which are singletons. This specimen consisted of PBMCs, obtained before TCRalphabeta/CD19-depleted stem cell transplant. These receptor sequences come from a boy under two years old with acute myeloid leukemia, due to receive a stem cell transplant. CDR3s include the opening cysteine and the closing phenylalanine or tryptophan. Each record gives: V gene, clone size, J gene, D gene, CDR3 DNA, CDR3 protein. D genes are given only for firm matches. Clone size is not always given. Where it is, it says once, few, many or a class for expanded clones.

>TRBV6-2/TRBV6-3|NA|TRBJ2-7|TRBD1
TGTGCCAGTTACAGGGGAGTGGGTTACTACGAGCAGTACTTC
CASYRGVGYYEQYF
>TRBV20-1|few|TRBJ2-1|TRBD2
TGCAGTGCTAGAGATTCACGCGGGGGGTACAATGAGCAGTTCTTC
CSARDSRGGYNEQFF
>TRBV20-1|NA|TRBJ2-2|NA
TGCTGTGCTAGAGATATATGGCAGGGAATATCAACCGGGGAGCTGTTTTTT
CCARDIWQGISTGELFF
>TRBV3-1|many|TRBJ2-1|TRBD2
TGTGCCAGCAGCCATTGGAGGTGGGGGACTAGCGGCGGAGAGCAGTTCTTC
CASSHWRWGTSGGEQFF
>TRBV24-1|NA|TRBJ2-2|NA
TGTGCCACCAGTGCCGCCGGGGAGCTGTTTTTT
CATSAAGELFF
>TRBV9|few|TRBJ2-1|NA
TGTGCCAGCAGCGTAGATGGGCGAAGGGAATACAATGAGCAGTTCTTC
CASSVDGRREYNEQFF
>TRBV5-1|many|TRBJ2-2|NA
TGCGCCAGCAGCTGGCACCCTGACACCCCCGGGGAGCTGTTTTTT
CASSWHPDTPGELFF
>TRBV7-8|few|TRBJ1-5|NA
TGTGCCAGCAGTCGGGTCCGCTACCCTCAGCCCCAGCATTTT
CASSRVRYPQPQHF
>TRBV5-1|many|TRBJ1-5|TRBD1
TGCGCCAGCAGCCCCGGGACAGAGAATCAGCCCCAGCATTTT
CASSPGTENQPQHF
>TRBV2|NA|TRBJ1-5|NA
TGTGCCAGCAGTGAAAGGACATCCAATCAGCCCCAGCATTTT
CASSERTSNQPQHF
>TRBV29-1|many|TRBJ2-2|NA
TGCAGCGTTTCGAGCAGGGCCAGGGGGGAGCTGTTTTTT
CSVSSRARGELFF
>TRBV24-1|many|TRBJ2-6|NA
TGTGCCACCAGTGATTTCAGGGCTGGGGCCAACGTCCTGACTTTC
CATSDFRAGANVLTF
>TRBV30|NA|TRBJ2-5|NA
TGTGCCTGGGGGGGGATTGCAGGCGGGGAGACCCAGTACTTC
CAWGGIAGGETQYF
>TRBV20-1|few|TRBJ2-2|NA
TGCAGTGCTCCCTTTAATACACGGACCGGCACAACCGGGGAGCTGTTTTTT
CSAPFNTRTGTTGELFF
>TRBV18|many|TRBJ2-3|NA
TGTGCCAGCTCACCAAGGGCAGCCACAGATACGCAGTATTTT
CASSPRAATDTQYF
>TRBV18|NA|TRBJ2-1|NA
TGTGCCAGCTCACCACGGCAGGTCTCGGACAATGAGCAGTTCTTC
CASSPRQVSDNEQFF
>TRBV29-1|many|TRBJ2-1|NA
TGCAGCGGCACCCCCAGGACCTACAATGAGCAGTTCTTC
CSGTPRTYNEQFF
>TRBV20-1|few|TRBJ2-7|NA
TGCAGTGCTAGCAGACCACTCTCCTACGAGCAGTACTTC
CSASRPLSYEQYF
>TRBV5-1|few|TRBJ2-7|TRBD2
TGCGCCAGCAGCTTCCCACTAGCGGGAGGACCCTACGAGCAGTACTTC
CASSFPLAGGPYEQYF
>TRBV6-1|NA|TRBJ2-3|NA
TGTGCCAGCAGTGAACTATCGGGAGCAGATACCCAGTATTTT
CASSELSGADTQYF
>TRBV12-5|many|TRBJ2-1|NA
TGTGCTAGTGGTTCCCGGTTTAGCTTGGATGAGCAGTTCTTC
CASGSRFSLDEQFF
>TRBV4-2|many|TRBJ2-1|TRBD2
TGTGCCAGCAGCCAAGTTATCTCTAGCGGGAGTTGGTATGAGCAGTTCTTC
CASSQVISSGSWYEQFF
>TRBV9|many|TRBJ1-2|NA
TGTGCCAGCAGCGTAGCTGAATCCTATGGCTACACCTTC
CASSVAESYGYTF
>TRBV9|few|TRBJ2-1|NA
TGTGCCAGCAGCGTAGCCCTCCATGAACCGAAGCAGTTCTTC
CASSVALHEPKQFF
>TRBV10-3|many|TRBJ2-7|TRBD1
TGTGCCATCAGTGAGTCGGGACAGGGGGACTACGAGCAGTACTTC
CAISESGQGDYEQYF
>TRBV7-9|many|TRBJ1-1|NA
TGTGCCAGCAGTTACGGACTCACTGAAGCTTTCTTT
CASSYGLTEAFF
>TRBV7-9|many|TRBJ2-5|NA
TGTGCCAGCAGCTTAGAGAACAGGGAAGAGACCCAGTACTTC
CASSLENREETQYF
>TRBV2|NA|TRBJ2-7|TRBD2
TGTACCTGCAGTGGTACCGGGACTAGCGGGGGGATGCTCTCCTACGAGCAGTACTTC
CTCSGTGTSGGMLSYEQYF
>TRBV28|NA|TRBJ2-3|NA
TGTGCCAGCAGTTTTCAGTCGTGGCGGGATACGCAGTATTTT
CASSFQSWRDTQYF
>TRBV14|NA|TRBJ2-1|NA
TGTGCCAGCTCCTCCCGAGAAAGCTCCTACAATGAGCAGTTCTTC
CASSSRESSYNEQFF
>TRBV3-1|many|TRBJ1-4|NA
TGTGCCAGCAGCCGGCCGGGGACTAATGAAAAACTGTTTTTT
CASSRPGTNEKLFF
>TRBV7-2|few|TRBJ2-2|TRBD1
TGTGCCAGCAGCCCACGAGACAGGGTCTCGGCCGGGGAGCTGTTTTTT
CASSPRDRVSAGELFF
>TRBV28|few|TRBJ2-5|TRBD1
TGTGCCAGCAGTTTGCCCCCCTACAGGGGGAAAGAGACCCAGTACTTC
CASSLPPYRGKETQYF
>TRBV25-1|NA|TRBJ2-7|NA
TGTGCCGTTCAGAGGGGGGTCGAGCAGTACTTC
CAVQRGVEQYF
>TRBV7-2|NA|TRBJ2-1|NA
TGTGCCAGCAGATTCACTCGACAGGACTACAATGAGCAGTTCTTC
CASRFTRQDYNEQFF
>TRBV5-5|NA|TRBJ2-1|NA
TGTGCCAGCAGCAAATGCCCCTTGAGCTCCTACAATGAGCAGTTCTTC
CASSKCPLSSYNEQFF
>TRBV6-1|many|TRBJ1-6|TRBD1
TGTGCCAGCAAACCGACAGGGGTTACCTACTCACCCCTCCACTTT
CASKPTGVTYSPLHF
>TRBV20-1|NA|TRBJ1-5|TRBD1
TGCAGTGCTTGGGACAGGGAGGCGGCCCAGCATTTT
CSAWDREAAQHF
>TRBV7-2|many|TRBJ2-1|TRBD2
TGTGCCAGCAGCCCTCTGAGCGGGGCCTACAATGAGCAGTTCTTC
CASSPLSGAYNEQFF
>TRBV28|few|TRBJ2-5|TRBD1
TGTGCCAGCAGTCCACCCTTGGGCAGGGGGCGAGAGACCCAGTACTTC
CASSPPLGRGRETQYF
>TRBV7-2|many|TRBJ1-2|NA
TGTGCCAGCCGACCTTCCACGGCTAACTATGGCTACACCTTC
CASRPSTANYGYTF
>TRBV5-1|NA|TRBJ1-3|TRBD1
TGCGCCAGCAAGAGGACAGGGCCTGGAAACACCATATATTTT
CASKRTGPGNTIYF
>TRBV29-1|many|TRBJ2-1|NA
TGCAGCGTTATGGACTTAGGGGACAATGAGCAGTTCTTC
CSVMDLGDNEQFF